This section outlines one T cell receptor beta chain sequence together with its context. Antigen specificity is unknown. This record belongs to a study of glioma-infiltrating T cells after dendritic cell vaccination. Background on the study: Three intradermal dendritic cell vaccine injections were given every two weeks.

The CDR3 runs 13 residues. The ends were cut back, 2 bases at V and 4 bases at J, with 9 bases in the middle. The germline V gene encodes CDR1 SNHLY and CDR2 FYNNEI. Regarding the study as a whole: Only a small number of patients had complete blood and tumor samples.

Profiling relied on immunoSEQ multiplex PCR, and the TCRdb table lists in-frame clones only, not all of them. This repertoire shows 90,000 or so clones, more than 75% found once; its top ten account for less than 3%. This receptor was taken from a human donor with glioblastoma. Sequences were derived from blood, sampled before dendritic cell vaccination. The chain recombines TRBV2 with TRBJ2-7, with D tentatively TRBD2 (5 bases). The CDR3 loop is CASSERPGYEQYF. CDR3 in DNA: TGTGCCAGCAGTGAAAGGCCGGGGTACGAGCAGTACTTC.